These 10 T cell receptor beta chains were all obtained from the same sample, sequenced in a study of cytotoxic CD8 clonotypes in ibrutinib-treated CLL. Some clones are missing from TCRdb's copy, which holds only in-frame ones; the method was immunoSEQ multiplex PCR. The sample lists roughly 300,000 clones, about 72% occurring once. The material was PBMCs, obtained at disease progression, from a patient treated with ibrutinib. These receptors came from a human donor with chronic lymphocytic leukemia.

This clone was seen repeatedly, ten times or more. V is TRBV10-2 and J is TRBJ2-3; 8 positions match TRBD1. With 5 bases clipped from V and 2 bases from J, the junction kept 3 bases outside the gene matches. The CDR3 loop spans 14 amino acids. Germline CDR1 and CDR2: WSHSY and SAAADI. CDR3 nucleotides: TGCGCCAGCAGTATACAGGGGGACACAGATACGCAGTATTTT. This translates into CASSIQGDTDTQYF.

This rearrangement joins TRBV6-6 to TRBJ1-4; a weak D match, TRBD1 (6 bases). Germline V lookup: CDR1 MNHNY, CDR2 SVGAGI (reference sequence). Trimming cost V 7 bases and J 7 bases, with 19 bases left between them. The CDR3 loop spans 15 amino acids. In DNA, the CDR3 is TGTGCCAGCACTTCATCAGGGGCTGTTAGTGAAAAACTGTTTTTT. It is translated as CASTSSGAVSEKLFF.

The chain carries TRBV7-2 and TRBJ1-2; D remains ambiguous. V was pared by 2 bases and J by 3 bases, with 16 bases between. CDR3 size: 16 residues. In germline, CDR1 is SGHTA, CDR2 FQGNSA. The CDR3 nucleotides are TGTGCCAGCAGCTTAAGCATTAGACCCGAGGACTATGGCTACACCTTC. It encodes CASSLSIRPEDYGYTF.

V usage is TRBV11-2 and J usage is TRBJ2-3, with D possibly being TRBD2 (5 bases). Germline CDR1 is SGHAT and CDR2 is FQNNGV. This CDR3 comprises 16 residues. V was pared by 1 base and J by 2 bases, with 13 bases between. For the CDR3, the DNA is TGTGCCAGCAGCTTAGGGCAGCGGCGGAACACAGATACGCAGTATTTT. Its protein product is CASSLGQRRNTDTQYF.

The chain links TRBV21-1 to TRBJ2-7; the table's D call, TRBD1, has no DNA check behind it. TRBV21-1 is assigned pseudogene status. This CDR3 contains 14 residues. The chain's CDR3 is CASEGQNTFYEQYF. The CDR3 region has the DNA TGTGCCAGCGAAGGACAGAACACTTTCTACGAGCAGTACTTC.

The rearrangement joins TRBV18 to TRBJ2-3; no definite D call. The CDR3 sequence is 13 residues long. Germline V gives CDR1 KGHSH, CDR2 LQKENI. V was trimmed by 1 base and J by 7 bases, leaving 9 bases between them. CDR3 amino acids: CASSPLVEHTQYF. CDR3 DNA sequence: TGTGCCAGCTCACCACTTGTGGAGCATACGCAGTATTTT.

This chain uses TRBV10-3 with TRBJ1-3, with D maybe TRBD1 (5 bases). Germline assignment: CDR1 ENHRY and CDR2 SYGVKD. CDR3 length: 13 amino acids. Trimming cost V 7 bases and J 4 bases, with 11 bases left between them. This CDR3 is CAITDSVGNTIYF. In DNA, the CDR3 is TGTGCCATCACCGACAGTGTCGGAAACACCATATATTTT.

This chain joins TRBV4-3 and TRBJ2-5; 8 nucleotides match TRBD2. The junction had 4 bases not matched to a gene; V was cut back by 0 bases and J by 4 bases. This CDR3 contains 15 residues. CDR1 and CDR2 from the germline V gene are LGHNA and YSLEER. The CDR3 reads CASSQDRLAGETQYF. CDR3 bases: TGCGCCAGCAGCCAAGATAGGCTAGCGGGAGAGACCCAGTACTTC.

V is TRBV6-1 and J is TRBJ2-1; no clear D. Germline values: CDR1 MNHNS, CDR2 SASEGT. Trimming shortened V by 5 bases and J by 4 bases, and 9 bases separated the two germline ends. CDR3 length: 13 residues. In DNA, the CDR3 is TGTGCCAGCAGTTCAAAGTCGTACAATGAGCAGTTCTTC. It translates to CASSSKSYNEQFF.

This chain connects TRBV7-8 to TRBJ2-2; 9 bases match TRBD1. Germline V lookup: CDR1 SGHVS, CDR2 FQNEAQ. The CDR3 length is 15 residues. V lost 6 bases, J lost 4 bases, and 6 bases stayed unmatched. The CDR3 spells CASRRGQGRTGELFF. The CDR3 nucleotides read TGTGCCAGCAGGCGGGGACAGGGTCGCACCGGGGAGCTGTTTTTT.